This record concerns one TCR beta chain sequence. This sample is drawn from a study of T cells in Graves' hyperthyroidism and ophthalmopathy. From RNA transcripts, TCR beta CDR3 regions were amplified. A set of HTBI primers served as the primers for a first-round RT-PCR of the TCR CDR3. In TCRdb, the multiplex PCR reads were re-called with MiXCR into one record per CDR3 protein. The data show 450,000 to 600,000 distinct CDR3 sequences, about 20% seen once. Per germline, CDR1 MNHNY and CDR2 SVGAGI (reference sequence). The CDR3 is made up of 17 amino acids. Trimming cost V 0 bases and J 3 bases; bases outside gene matches: 5.

The genes are TRBV6-6 and TRBJ2-1, with 10 bases matching TRBD2. The TCR originated in a man in his forties with Graves' ophthalmopathy. Source material: blood. The CDR3 bases are TGTGCCAGCAGTTACTCCCCACTAGCGGGGATCTACAATGAGCAGTTCTTC. This encodes CASSYSPLAGIYNEQFF.